The 22 T cell receptor beta chains below come from one sample, sequenced in a study of blood T cell repertoires in COVID-19. Assay used: immunoSEQ multiplex PCR; TCRdb lists only in-frame clones, some missing. This sample yields about 480,000 clones, of which more than 85% are seen a single time; around 7.9% belongs to the top ten. Sequencing was carried out using PBMCs or T cells enriched from blood (not recorded which). The receptors shown here come from a woman aged 55-70 years who had recovered from COVID-19.

The chain is built from TRBV5-1 and TRBJ2-3; D is perhaps TRBD2 (5 bases). Trimming removed 7 bases at V and 2 bases at J, with 14 bases between. This CDR3 has 14 residues. The germline V gene has CDR1 SGHRS and CDR2 YFSETQ. The CDR3 nucleotides read TGCGCCAGCGGGTTCGTGACTAACACAGATACGCAGTATTTT. As protein: CASGFVTNTDTQYF.

This clone occurred once. CDR3 sequence reads: CASSRTGGRADTQYF. CDR3 DNA sequence: TGTGCCAGCAGCCGGACAGGGGGCAGGGCAGATACGCAGTATTTT. The chain links TRBV14 to TRBJ2-3; TRBD1 matches at 11 bases. The CDR3 is 15 residues long. V dropped 4 bases and J dropped 4; count of bases not matched to a gene: 4. Germline V CDR1 and CDR2: SGHDN, FVKESK.

The chain is built from TRBV25-1 and TRBJ2-2; 7 nucleotides agree with TRBD1. The CDR3 sequence is 16 residues long. J was trimmed by 3 bases and V by 2 bases; bases with no gene match: 6. CDR1 is MGHDK and CDR2 is SYGVNS in the germline V gene. Written as DNA, the CDR3 is TGTGCCAGCAGTGAAGGTCAGGGGGTTTACACCGGGGAGCTGTTTTTT. It yields the protein CASSEGQGVYTGELFF. Drawing the rest from reference TRBV25-1 and TRBJ2-2, the complete variable domain is EADIYQTPRYLVIGTGKKITLECSQTMGHDKMYWYQQDPGMELHLIHYSYGVNSTEKGDLSSESTVSRIRTEHFPLTLESARPSHTSQYLCASSEGQGVYTGELFFGEGSRLTVL.

The chain joins TRBV12-3 or TRBV12-4 to TRBJ1-1; 7 nucleotides match TRBD1. After removal of 7 bases from V and 12 bases from J, the junction contained 11 bases not matched to a gene. This CDR3 has 12 residues. CDR3 DNA: TGTGCCAGCAACAGGGGCACCAACCCATCTTTCTTT. This encodes CASNRGTNPSFF.

The chain links TRBV7-9 to TRBJ2-3; TRBD1 matches 7 bases. CDR3 length: 14 amino acids. In germline, CDR1 is SEHNR, CDR2 FQNEAQ (reference sequence). The trim removed 5 bases at V and 4 bases at J, leaving 6 bases unmatched. The CDR3 DNA sequence: TGTGCCAGCAGCCCCGGACAGGTAGCAGATACGCAGTATTTT. This encodes CASSPGQVADTQYF. Using reference TRBV7-9 and TRBJ2-3 for the parts outside the CDR3, the full variable domain is DTGVSQNPRHKITKRGQNVTFRCDPISEHNRLYWYRQTLGQGPEFLTYFQNEAQLEKSRLLSDRFSAERPKGSFSTLEIQRTEQGDSAMYLCASSPGQVADTQYFGPGTRLTVL.

This clone has only a few counts. V gene TRBV14 combines with J gene TRBJ2-5; 7 bases are shared with TRBD1. Trimming cost V 1 base and J 4 bases; bases outside gene matches: 15. There are 18 residues in the CDR3. Germline values: CDR1 SGHDN, CDR2 FVKESK. CDR3 sequence: CASSQGRGTVMWGETQYF. In nucleotides, the CDR3 is TGTGCCAGCAGCCAAGGCAGAGGGACAGTCATGTGGGGAGAGACCCAGTACTTC.

The chain combines TRBV19 with TRBJ2-5; 10 nucleotides align to TRBD1. Germline V gives CDR1 LNHDA, CDR2 SQIVND (reference sequence). V lost 10 bases to trimming and J lost 5 bases; unmatched junction nucleotides: 7. The CDR3 covers 13 residues. Written as DNA, the CDR3 is TGTGCCACGGGACAGGGGTCGGGGGAGACCCAGTACTTC. Encoded protein: CATGQGSGETQYF.

This chain links TRBV19 with TRBJ1-1, with 10 positions matching TRBD1. Germline CDR1 LNHDA, CDR2 SQIVND (reference sequence). V shed 5 bases and J 0 bases; nucleotides not matched to a gene: 6. This CDR3 contains 16 residues. Here the CDR3 DNA reads TGTGCCAGTAGTTGGACAGGGGGGGCCTTGAACACTGAAGCTTTCTTT. It specifies CASSWTGGALNTEAFF. Drawing the rest from reference TRBV19 and TRBJ1-1, the complete variable domain is DGGITQSPKYLFRKEGQNVTLSCEQNLNHDAMYWYRQDPGQGLRLIYYSQIVNDFQKGDIAEGYSVSREKKESFPLTVTSAQKNPTAFYLCASSWTGGALNTEAFFGQGTRLTVV.

The chain has TRBV6-5 and TRBJ2-1; a possible D gene is TRBD2 (5 bases). This CDR3 has 13 residues. V lost 5 bases, J lost 6 bases, and 11 bases lay in between. Germline loops: CDR1 MNHEY, CDR2 SVGAGI. CDR3 in amino acids: CASSRHRGNEQFF. CDR3 nucleotide sequence: TGTGCCAGCAGTCGTCACCGGGGCAATGAGCAGTTCTTC.

This clone was recorded once. The rearrangement links TRBV27 to TRBJ1-4, with TRBD1 matching over 7 bases. V was pared by 6 bases and J by 6 bases, with 10 bases of the junction left unmatched. Germline lookup yields CDR1 MNHEY and CDR2 SMNVEV (reference sequence). There are 15 residues in the CDR3. Written as DNA, the CDR3 is TGTGCCAGCAGGGCAGGGGGGACGGTATATGAAAAACTGTTTTTT. Protein: CASRAGGTVYEKLFF.

V gene TRBV7-9 combines with J gene TRBJ1-5; D unresolved. Trimming pared 3 bases from V and 2 bases from J, leaving 8 bases between. The CDR3 loop spans 14 amino acids. Germline CDR1 and CDR2: SEHNR and FQNEAQ (reference sequence). In nucleotides, the CDR3 is TGTGCCAGCAGCTTTCGAACGGGCAATCAGCCCCAGCATTTT. Its translation is CASSFRTGNQPQHF.

The sample holds one count of this clone. The rearrangement uses TRBV5-4 and TRBJ2-1; TRBD1 is a possible D gene (5 bases). The germline V gene has CDR1 SGHNT and CDR2 YYREEE (reference sequence). V shed 0 bases and J shed 5 bases, with 15 bases lying between them. The CDR3 loop spans 16 amino acids. CDR3 DNA: TGTGCCAGCAGCTTGGCCGGTAGACAGAAGAACAATGAGCAGTTCTTC. Translating gives CASSLAGRQKNNEQFF.

The genes are TRBV5-4 and TRBJ2-1; tentative D call: TRBD2 (5 bases). Trimming stripped 0 bases from V and 11 bases from J, with 12 bases between. Germline V gives CDR1 SGHNT, CDR2 YYREEE (reference sequence). CDR3 length equals 13 residues. CDR3: CASSLDPSGKQFF. CDR3 coding DNA: TGTGCCAGCAGCTTGGACCCGAGCGGTAAGCAGTTCTTC.

This chain connects TRBV7-2 to TRBJ2-3; 9 bases match TRBD2. The CDR3 runs 15 residues. Trimming removed 1 base from V and 7 bases from J; junction bases left unmatched: 6. The germline gives CDR1 SGHTA, CDR2 FQGNSA. The DNA of the CDR3 is TGTGCCAGCAGCTTAGGACTAGCGGTGGGAAATACGCAGTATTTT. Protein sequence: CASSLGLAVGNTQYF. The variable domain in full, with the rest retrieved from reference TRBV7-2 and TRBJ2-3, is GAGVSQSPSNKVTEKGKDVELRCDPISGHTALYWYRQSLGQGLEFLIYFQGNSAPDKSGLPSDRFSAERTGGSVSTLTIQRTQQEDSAVYLCASSLGLAVGNTQYFGPGTRLTVL.

The CDR3 DNA reads TGTGCCAGCAGCGTAGATAGACAGAGCTCTGGGGCCAACGTCCTGACTTTC. The encoded protein is CASSVDRQSSGANVLTF. The chain uses TRBV9 and TRBJ2-6, with D possibly matching TRBD1 (5 bases). Germline V gene sequence: CDR1 SGDLS, CDR2 YYNGEE. V lost 0 bases, J lost 0 bases, and 10 bases lay in between. CDR3 length: 17 amino acids.

This chain joins TRBV7-9 and TRBJ2-3, with 10 bases matching TRBD1. V was pared by 5 bases and J by 5 bases, with 4 bases of the junction left unmatched. The germline gives CDR1 SEHNR, CDR2 FQNEAQ (reference sequence). The CDR3 is 14 residues long. The CDR3 spells CASSPTGGIDTQYF. CDR3 in DNA: TGTGCCAGCAGCCCGACAGGGGGCATAGATACGCAGTATTTT.

V is TRBV2 and J is TRBJ1-3; D unresolved. Germline V gene lookup returns CDR1 SNHLY and CDR2 FYNNEI. Trimming took off 2 bases at V and 2 bases at J, with 7 bases between the two ends. CDR3 length: 14 amino acids. DNA for the CDR3: TGTGCCAGCAGTGAATACGGGGCTGGAAACACCATATATTTT. As protein: CASSEYGAGNTIYF.

This clone was counted a single time. The rearrangement uses TRBV5-4 and TRBJ1-4; D is unclear. Germline values: CDR1 SGHNT, CDR2 YYREEE (reference sequence). V lost 4 bases and J lost 3, with 10 bases in between. CDR3 length: 14 residues. The CDR3 region is CASSSWGANEKLFF. The CDR3, as DNA: TGTGCCAGCAGCAGTTGGGGAGCTAATGAAAAACTGTTTTTT.

The chain carries TRBV3-1 (or the pseudogene TRBV3-2) and TRBJ1-5; 9 bases are a match to TRBD1. From germline, CDR1 is LGHDT and CDR2 YNNKEL (reference sequence). Trimming at V came to 1 base and at J to 4 bases, leaving 23 bases not matched to a gene. The CDR3 covers 22 residues. CDR3 bases: TGTGCCAGCAGCCAAGTGGGCCATCCCTATGTCTCCGACAGGGGGAGGAATCAGCCCCAGCATTTT. As protein: CASSQVGHPYVSDRGRNQPQHF.

This rearrangement joins TRBV29-1 to TRBJ2-5; D is possibly TRBD1 (6 bases). Deletions cut 3 bases from V and 0 bases from J, with 17 bases between. Per germline, CDR1 SQVTM and CDR2 ANQGSEA. The CDR3 runs to 16 residues. CDR3 amino acids: CSVDGARDTDQETQYF. CDR3 nucleotides: TGCAGCGTTGATGGGGCCCGGGACACCGACCAAGAGACCCAGTACTTC.

CDR3 nucleotide sequence: TGTGCCAGCAGCTCAACACAGGGGGCCTACGAGCAGTACGTC. Translation gives CASSSTQGAYEQYV. This chain connects TRBV5-6 to TRBJ2-7, with 8 bases identical to TRBD1. Germline assignment: CDR1 SGHDT and CDR2 YYEEEE. The CDR3 covers 14 residues. The V and J ends lost 3 bases and 2 bases, in that order; junction bases with no gene match: 4.

The rearrangement links TRBV11-2 to TRBJ1-5; TRBD1 matches 7 bases. Trimming took 1 base from V and 3 from J; bases not matched to a gene: 3. From germline, CDR1 is SGHAT and CDR2 FQNNGV. The CDR3 loop spans 15 amino acids. This CDR3 is CASSLGGQFNQPQHF. CDR3 nucleotide sequence: TGTGCCAGCAGCTTAGGGGGACAGTTCAATCAGCCCCAGCATTTT. The whole variable domain, remainder taken from reference TRBV11-2 and TRBJ1-5, is EAGVAQSPRYKIIEKRQSVAFWCNPISGHATLYWYQQILGQGPKLLIQFQNNGVVDDSQLPKDRFSAERLKGVDSTLKIQPAKLEDSAVYLCASSLGGQFNQPQHFGDGTRLSIL.